This T cell receptor beta chain is drawn from a study of glioma-infiltrating T cells after dendritic cell vaccination. Study information: Monocyte-derived dendritic cells, cultured about 7 days with IL-4 and GM-CSF, were pulsed with autologous tumor lysate. At biweekly intervals, patients got three intradermal dendritic cell vaccine injections.

CDR1 and CDR2 (germline): SGHTA, FQGTGA. CDR3 length equals 14 residues. The V and J ends lost 0 bases and 1 base respectively, with 3 bases between them. TCRB CDR3 was amplified from 2 ug genomic DNA or less. Primers: 60 V beta forward and 13 J beta reverse. Measured with immunoSEQ multiplex PCR; TCRdb has only the in-frame clones, and not every one. This table holds approximately 84,000 clones, around 86% found once. This material consisted of blood, taken before dendritic cell vaccination. The sequence derives from a human donor with glioblastoma. The rearrangement joins TRBV7-3 to TRBJ2-2; D ambiguous. CDR3 nucleotide sequence: TGTGCCAGCAGCTTAACTAGGAACACCGGGGAGCTGTTTTTT. Translation: CASSLTRNTGELFF. The whole variable domain, filled in from reference TRBV7-3 and TRBJ2-2, reads GAGVSQTPSNKVTEKGKYVELRCDPISGHTALYWYRQSLGQGPEFLIYFQGTGAADDSGLPNDRFFAVRPEGSVSTLKIQRTERGDSAVYLCASSLTRNTGELFFGEGSRLTVL.